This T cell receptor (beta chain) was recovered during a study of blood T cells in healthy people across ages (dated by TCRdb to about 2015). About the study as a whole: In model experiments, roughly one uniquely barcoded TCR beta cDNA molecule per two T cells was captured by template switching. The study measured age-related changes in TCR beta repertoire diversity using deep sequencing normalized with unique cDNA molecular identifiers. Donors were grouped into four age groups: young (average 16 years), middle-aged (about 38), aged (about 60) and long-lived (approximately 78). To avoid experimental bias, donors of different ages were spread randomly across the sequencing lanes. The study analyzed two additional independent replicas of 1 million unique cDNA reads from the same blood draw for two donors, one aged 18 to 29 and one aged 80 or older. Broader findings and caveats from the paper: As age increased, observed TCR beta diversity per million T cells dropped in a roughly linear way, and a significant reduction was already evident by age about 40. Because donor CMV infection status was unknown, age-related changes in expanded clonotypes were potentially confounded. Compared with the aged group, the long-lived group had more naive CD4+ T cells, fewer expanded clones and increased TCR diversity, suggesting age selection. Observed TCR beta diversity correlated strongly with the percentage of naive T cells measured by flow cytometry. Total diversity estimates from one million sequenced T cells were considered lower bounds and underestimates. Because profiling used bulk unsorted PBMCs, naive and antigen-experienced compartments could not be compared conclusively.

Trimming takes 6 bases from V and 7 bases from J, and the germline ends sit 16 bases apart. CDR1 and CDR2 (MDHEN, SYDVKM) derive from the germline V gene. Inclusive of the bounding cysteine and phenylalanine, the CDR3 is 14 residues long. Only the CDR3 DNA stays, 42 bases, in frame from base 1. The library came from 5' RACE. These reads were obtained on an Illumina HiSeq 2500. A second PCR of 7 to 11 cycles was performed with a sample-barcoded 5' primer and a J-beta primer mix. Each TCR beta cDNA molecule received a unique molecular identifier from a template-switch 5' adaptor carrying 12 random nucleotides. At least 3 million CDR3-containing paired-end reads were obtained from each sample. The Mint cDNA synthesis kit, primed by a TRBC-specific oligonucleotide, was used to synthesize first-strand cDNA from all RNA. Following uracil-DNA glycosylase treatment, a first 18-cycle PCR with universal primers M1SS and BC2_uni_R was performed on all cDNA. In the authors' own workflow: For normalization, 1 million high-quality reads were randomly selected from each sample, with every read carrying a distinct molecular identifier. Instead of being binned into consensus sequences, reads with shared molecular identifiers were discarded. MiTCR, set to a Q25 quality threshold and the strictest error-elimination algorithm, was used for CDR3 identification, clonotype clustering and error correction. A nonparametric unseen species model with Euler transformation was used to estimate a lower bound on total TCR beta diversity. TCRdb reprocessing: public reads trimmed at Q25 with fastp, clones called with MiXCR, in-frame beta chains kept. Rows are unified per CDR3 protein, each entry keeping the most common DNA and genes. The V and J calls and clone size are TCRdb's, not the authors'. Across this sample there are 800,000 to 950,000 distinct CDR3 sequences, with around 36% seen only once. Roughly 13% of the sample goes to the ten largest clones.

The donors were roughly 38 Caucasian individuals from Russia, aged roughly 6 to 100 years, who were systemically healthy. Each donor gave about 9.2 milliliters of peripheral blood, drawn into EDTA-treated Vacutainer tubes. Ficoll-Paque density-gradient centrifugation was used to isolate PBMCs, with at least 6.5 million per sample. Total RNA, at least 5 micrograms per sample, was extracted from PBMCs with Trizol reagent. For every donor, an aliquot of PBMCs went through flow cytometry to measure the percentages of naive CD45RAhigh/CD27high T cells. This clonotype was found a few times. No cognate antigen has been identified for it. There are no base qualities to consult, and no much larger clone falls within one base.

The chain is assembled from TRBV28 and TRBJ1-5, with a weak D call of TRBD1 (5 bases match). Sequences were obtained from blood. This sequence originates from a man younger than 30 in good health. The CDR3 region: CASRPGPQGQPQHF. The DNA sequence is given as TGTGCCAGCAGGCCGGGGCCTCAGGGCCAGCCCCAGCATTTT.